There are many counts of the clone carrying this TCR beta chain. The antigen is unknown. These data originate in a study of blood T cells in healthy people across ages. A J-beta primer mix and a sample-barcoded 5' primer were used in a second PCR of roughly 6 to 11 cycles. Each of the cDNA molecules was tagged by a template-switch adaptor with 12 random nucleotides. TCRdb processed the 5' RACE reads anew with MiXCR; each CDR3 protein has one entry. The sample lists about 1,500,000 distinct CDR3 sequences; approximately 40% were seen once. This CDR3 spans 14 amino acids. The germline CDR1 and CDR2 sequences are SGHTA and FQGNSA. J was trimmed by 10 bases and V by 2 bases; bases with no gene match: 4. There were healthy Caucasian individuals from Russia, aged about 6 to 90, serving as donors. Overall study results and limits: Any conclusive comparison of naive versus antigen-experienced cells was prevented by using unsorted PBMCs.

The chain joins TRBV7-2 to TRBJ2-1; 11 nucleotides agree with TRBD2. Sequencing was done on a sample of blood. The TCR comes from a woman younger than 35 in good health. The CDR3: CASSLIAGGLEQFF. In nucleotides, the CDR3 is TGTGCCAGCAGCTTAATAGCGGGGGGGCTGGAGCAGTTCTTC.